This T cell receptor beta chain came from a study of blood T cell repertoires in COVID-19 (dated by TCRdb to about 2020). Background on the whole study: Samples covering the acute and convalescent phases of COVID-19 were provided by collaborators in the United States, Italy and Spain. Where available, HLA class I and class II types were taken from metadata supplied by the sample provider and were not determined by assay-based typing. Subjects who had been exposed to COVID-19, were actively infected with it, or had recovered from it provided the deeply sampled blood TCRbeta repertoires that made up the dataset. The material from the prospective study consisted of cDNA or gDNA derived from T cells, B-cell-depleted T cells, or PBMCs. Sample metadata almost always included a de-identified subject ID, COVID-19 status, age in years and sex. The repertoires were released in a freely available public database intended as a resource for research on the immune response to SARS-CoV-2. Samples were obtained from the ongoing ImmuneRACE study (first 160 participants) and from 1,254 subjects provided by 6 global collaborators. The research as a whole found: The quantity of clinical and demographic metadata differed by source and by participant and was supplied without curation.

Concerning this clone itself: No antigen is known for it. Qualities for individual bases were not recorded, and no much larger clone is one base off.

At the junction V is shortened by 5 bases and J by 0 bases, with 20 bases in between. Sequences MNHEY (CDR1) and SMNVEV (CDR2) are obtained from the germline V gene (reference sequence). Its CDR3 holds 19 amino acids, cysteine through phenylalanine. CDR3 DNA only is kept here, 57 bases in frame from base 1. Whole blood was collected in K2EDTA tubes by collaborating institutions according to the institutions' own protocols. Collaborator samples were shipped for TCRbeta analysis as frozen whole blood, isolated PBMCs, or DNA extracted from either sample type. TCRbeta CDR3 regions were amplified from genomic DNA by means of the immunoSEQ Assay, a bias-controlled multiplex PCR. The source study handled its data this way. Nucleated cell counts per sample were estimated from amplification of reference gene primers within the assay. To quantify the absolute abundance of each unique TCRbeta CDR3 rearrangement, sequence reads were collapsed and filtered. For each sample, productive Simpson clonality was calculated as the square root of Simpson's diversity index over productive rearrangements. This immuneACCESS table, as held by TCRdb, lists in-frame sequences with V and J called but not all clones. Of the missing ones, under half trace to an unresolved V gene in checked studies; the others have no known cause. Clonal size and the V and J genes are those of that table, whereas D and trimming came from the DNA. The sample records 75,000 to 100,000 clones, approximately 87% of which are singletons. Clones ranked in the top ten supply roughly 6.8% of the sample.

The chain joins TRBV27 to TRBJ1-6; TRBD1 is a possible D gene, resting on 6 matching bases. Sequencing was carried out using peripheral blood. The sequence came from a human donor with acute or convalescent COVID-19. The donor label of this sample is uncertain. CDR3 sequence: CASSPTGEPPSSYNSPLHF. The sequenced DNA: TGTGCCAGCAGTCCGACAGGCGAACCCCCAAGCTCCTATAATTCACCCCTCCACTTT.